Given below is one TCR beta chain in context. This clone was recorded a few times. Its antigen is not yet known. No base qualities exist here, and no much larger clone lies one base off it. Between roughly 2 and 4.92 ug genomic DNA was input per sample, with paired samples receiving equal DNA input. TCR beta libraries were constructed with the immunoSEQ hsTCRbeta Kit, which uses multiplexed V and J gene primers in two PCR steps. Pooled libraries with positive and negative controls were sequenced on an Illumina MiSeq using a 100-cycle paired-end protocol. The paper's processing steps were these. Raw data were processed by the immunoSEQ vendor into normalized, annotated TCR beta repertoire reports. Richness was defined as the number of unique clones by nucleotide sequence, and the iChao1 and Efron-Thisted estimators were used to extrapolate total richness. Pielou's evenness, Simpson's index, top-ten clone proportional abundance, and Morisita overlap index were used to characterize and compare paired lesions. Imported from immuneACCESS, the table was reduced by TCRdb to in-frame sequences with V and J called. These copies leave out some clones; in studies compared against another copy, an unresolved V gene accounts for under half, and the cause of the remainder is not known. V, J and clone size are those of that table, while D and trimming were read from the DNA. The table for this sample lists some 630 clones; about 94% of them were counted only once. The ten largest clones add up to around 3.6% of the sample.

Patients underwent resection for synchronous oligometastatic disease or delayed recurrence of a solitary brain metastasis. To avoid including cancers other than NSCLC, any patient with a history of multiple malignancies was excluded. Using marked H&E slides as a guide, tumor areas were macrodissected from about five unstained 10 um sections that had been deparaffinized. All specimens were fixed in formalin and embedded in paraffin (FFPE). The AllPrep DNA/RNA FFPE Kit was used to extract genomic DNA. The sample comes from a study of T cells in lung cancer brain metastases (dated by TCRdb to between 2017 and 2018). Concerning the study at large: Of the 20 or so patients, approximately 18 had a history of tobacco use, with a median of 40 pack-years. Of the roughly 20 patients, more than 15 received no interval therapy between resection of the primary and resection of the metastasis. A median interval of roughly 300 days was observed between acquisition of the primary and brain metastasis specimens. DNA integrity number averaged roughly 3.9 in both primary and metastatic specimens, with no significant difference between sites. A median age at first diagnosis of about 53 years was recorded for the patients, of whom roughly 9 were male and under 12 were female. A cohort of 20 patients was included, from whom some 40 specimens were contributed, with one primary lung lesion and one brain metastasis obtained from each patient. The study compared TCR beta CDR3 repertoires between fully resected primary non-small cell lung cancers and paired brain metastases.

Broad study findings and their caveats: DNA fragmentation in the FFPE samples may have kept the complete infiltrating T cell repertoire from being retrieved. Most clones were specific to a single lesion, and paired lesions overlapped only to a limited degree (mean Morisita index 0.23). Compared with their paired primaries, brain metastases had significantly fewer unique productive clones (median roughly 1,400 versus 4,700). The study could not control for the effects of preoperative corticosteroids on T cell infiltration in brain metastases. The ten most abundant clones accounted for a significantly larger fraction of the repertoire in brain metastases than in primaries, which suggests clonal expansion.

What was sequenced was tumor tissue from a brain metastasis. The sample's cell subset or site, from its label and the paper: paired resected brain metastasis. The origin of this receptor is a woman between 45 and 60 years old with non-small cell lung cancer that had spread to the brain.

The DNA reads TGTGCCAGCAGGTCTGGACAGGCCCAAGAGACCCAGTACTTC. Translated, it gives CASRSGQAQETQYF. The sequence is built from TRBV28 and TRBJ2-5, with 7 middle bases fitting TRBD1. V is cut back by 6 bases and J by 1 base, with 5 bases in the junction unmatched. Per the germline V gene, MDHEN is the CDR1 and SYDVKM is the CDR2. The CDR3, from cysteine to phenylalanine, totals 14 residues. The DNA shown is the 42-base CDR3, in frame from base 1.